One and the same sample provided the 21 T cell receptor beta chains below, sequenced in a study of T cell responses to AZD1222 COVID-19 vaccine. Sequencing used immunoSEQ multiplex PCR; TCRdb keeps in-frame clones, though not all of them. The profile covers 90,000 to 150,000 clones, with about 88% appearing a single time and 2.5% to 3.5% taken by the ten largest. The sequencing here drew on peripheral blood, taken 28 days after the second AZD1222 dose. These receptors were obtained from an adult who received the AZD1222 COVID-19 vaccine.

This clone was recorded once. This chain connects TRBV18 to TRBJ1-2; D unclear. Germline CDR1 reads KGHSH; CDR2 reads LQKENI. This CDR3 has 15 amino acids. Trimming shortened V by 0 bases and J by 2 bases, and 10 bases separated the two germline ends. The CDR3 reads CASSPPSRLNYGYTF. The CDR3 DNA sequence: TGTGCCAGCTCACCACCCTCGCGTTTAAACTATGGCTACACCTTC. Using reference TRBV18 and TRBJ1-2 for the parts outside the CDR3, the full variable domain is NAGVMQNPRHLVRRRGQEARLRCSPMKGHSHVYWYRQLPEEGLKFMVYLQKENIIDESGMPKERFSAEFPKEGPSILRIQQVVRGDSAAYFCASSPPSRLNYGYTFGSGTRLTVV.

This sequence joins TRBV30 and TRBJ1-2, with a possible D match to TRBD1 (5 bases). V shed 4 bases and J shed 5 bases, with 20 bases lying between them. Per the germline V gene, CDR1 is GTSNPN and CDR2 is SVGIG (reference sequence). The CDR3 length is 15 residues. The CDR3 spells CAWTSTRWGGYGYTF. In DNA, the CDR3 is TGTGCCTGGACCTCCACCAGGTGGGGGGGGTATGGCTACACCTTC.

The chain uses TRBV5-5 and TRBJ1-1; D is unresolved. Germline V CDR1 and CDR2: SGHKS, YYEKEE (reference sequence). The CDR3 has 14 residues. The V end was cut by 0 bases, the J end by 6 bases, with 12 bases between. This CDR3 reads CASSLGGVGPEAFF. In nucleotides, the CDR3 is TGTGCCAGCAGCTTGGGGGGAGTTGGGCCTGAAGCTTTCTTT. Based on the CDR3 plus reference TRBV5-5 and TRBJ1-1, the full variable domain is DAGVTQSPTHLIKTRGQQVTLRCSPISGHKSVSWYQQVLGQGPQFIFQYYEKEERGRGNFPDRFSARQFPNYSSELNVNALLLGDSALYLCASSLGGVGPEAFFGQGTRLTVV.

The CDR3 here is CASSLGGQPTYEQYF. The CDR3, as DNA: TGTGCCAGCAGCTTAGGGGGGCAGCCAACCTACGAGCAGTACTTC. This chain connects TRBV7-6 to TRBJ2-7, with a possible D match to TRBD1 (6 bases). V lost 1 base and J 2 bases, leaving 12 bases between the germline ends. Germline V gene data show CDR1 as SGHVS and CDR2 as FNYEAQ. The CDR3 loop spans 15 amino acids.

This clone was recorded once. This chain links TRBV12-3 or TRBV12-4 with TRBJ1-2; D is ambiguous. The ends were cut back, 3 bases at V and 7 bases at J, with 9 bases in the middle. This CDR3 is 12 amino acids long. This CDR3 is CASSLGVGGYTF. The CDR3 coding sequence is TGTGCCAGCAGTTTGGGTGTGGGTGGCTACACCTTC.

V is TRBV24-1 and J is TRBJ2-5; D is ambiguous. V lost 5 bases to trimming and J lost 1 base, with 4 bases between them. The CDR3 covers 12 residues. Germline V CDR1 and CDR2: KGHDR, SFDVKD. CDR3: CATSVGQETQYF. The CDR3 region has the DNA TGTGCCACCAGTGTTGGCCAAGAGACCCAGTACTTC.

J is TRBJ1-2 and V is TRBV5-1; 10 bases match TRBD1. CDR3 size: 15 residues. The V segment lost 4 bases and the J segment 8 bases; nucleotides outside the gene matches: 11. Germline values: CDR1 SGHRS, CDR2 YFSETQ. Written as DNA, the CDR3 is TGCGCCAGCAGCCCTCGTCCGGACAGGGGGATAGGCTACACCTTC. Translation gives CASSPRPDRGIGYTF. The whole variable domain, filled in from reference TRBV5-1 and TRBJ1-2, reads KAGVTQTPRYLIKTRGQQVTLSCSPISGHRSVSWYQQTPGQGLQFLFEYFSETQRNKGNFPGRFSGRQFSNSRSEMNVSTLELGDSALYLCASSPRPDRGIGYTFGSGTRLTVV.

J is TRBJ2-1 and V is TRBV3-1 (or the pseudogene TRBV3-2); D tentatively fits TRBD1 or TRBD2 (5 bases each). CDR1 is LGHDT and CDR2 is YNNKEL in the germline V gene (reference sequence). V was shortened by 1 base and J by 1 base, with 11 bases between the two germline ends. This CDR3 comprises 16 residues. For the CDR3, the DNA is TGTGCCAGCAGCCAAGCAGGGACCTTGTCCTACAATGAGCAGTTCTTC. Translated, it gives CASSQAGTLSYNEQFF.

The CDR3 DNA is TGTGCCACCAGTGACCCGGGACAGGGGTTGTTTCGGCTGCAGTACTTC. This sequence encodes CATSDPGQGLFRLQYF. The rearrangement links TRBV24-1 to TRBJ2-7, with 10 positions matching TRBD1. Trimming cost V 4 bases and J 9 bases; bases outside gene matches: 14. Germline V lookup: CDR1 KGHDR, CDR2 SFDVKD. CDR3 length equals 16 residues.

The genes are TRBV11-2 and TRBJ1-2, with 8 bases fitting TRBD1. From germline, CDR1 is SGHAT and CDR2 FQNNGV. Losses at the gene ends were 5 bases for V and 8 bases for J; bases not matched to a gene: 7. CDR3 length: 13 residues. This CDR3 is CASSADRARGYTF. Here the CDR3 DNA reads TGTGCCAGCAGCGCGGACAGGGCCAGAGGCTACACCTTC.

This rearrangement joins TRBV19 to TRBJ2-5, with TRBD1 as a possible D gene (6 bases). Germline-derived CDR1 and CDR2 are LNHDA and SQIVND (reference sequence). This CDR3 has 15 amino acids. V lost 3 bases and J lost 5, with 16 bases in between. The CDR3 sequence: CASSMGRGLLETQYF. The DNA for the CDR3 is TGTGCCAGTAGTATGGGTAGGGGGTTATTGGAGACCCAGTACTTC. Complete variable domain (other parts from reference TRBV19 and TRBJ2-5): DGGITQSPKYLFRKEGQNVTLSCEQNLNHDAMYWYRQDPGQGLRLIYYSQIVNDFQKGDIAEGYSVSREKKESFPLTVTSAQKNPTAFYLCASSMGRGLLETQYFGPGTRLLVL.

The CDR3 sequence: CASRAQANVLTF. The CDR3, as DNA: TGTGCCAGCAGGGCGCAGGCCAACGTCCTGACTTTC. V is TRBV2 and J is TRBJ2-6; unclear D gene. Germline loops: CDR1 SNHLY, CDR2 FYNNEI. There are 12 residues in the CDR3. V was trimmed by 6 bases and J by 6 bases, leaving 6 bases between them.

This chain connects TRBV6-5 to TRBJ2-1; TRBD1 agrees at 10 bases. The CDR3 covers 15 residues. Per germline, CDR1 MNHEY and CDR2 SVGAGI. V lost 7 bases and J lost 4; bases outside the gene matches: 7. The CDR3 nucleotides read TGTGCCAGCACCAGGGACAGGGGACTATACAATGAGCAGTTCTTC. Amino acids: CASTRDRGLYNEQFF.

Written as DNA, the CDR3 is TGTGCCAGCAGCCAAGTCGGTGCGTTAGACTATGGCTACACCTTC. Translation gives CASSQVGALDYGYTF. The chain uses TRBV3-1 (or the pseudogene TRBV3-2) and TRBJ1-2; unclear D gene. This CDR3 contains 15 residues. CDR1 LGHDT and CDR2 YNNKEL come from the germline V gene (reference sequence). V was clipped by 1 base and J by 3 bases, with 12 bases between them.

A few counts support this clone. This rearrangement joins TRBV30 to TRBJ1-4, with 7 nucleotides matching TRBD1. V shed 2 bases and J 5 bases; nucleotides not matched to a gene: 8. Germline V gene lookup returns CDR1 GTSNPN and CDR2 SVGIG (reference sequence). This CDR3 is built from 15 residues. CDR3 in amino acids: CAWSSTGTVNEKLFF. In DNA, the CDR3 is TGTGCCTGGAGTTCGACCGGGACAGTGAATGAAAAACTGTTTTTT.

This clone was observed a handful of times. The J gene is TRBJ2-3, the V gene TRBV6-1, with 14 positions matching TRBD2. J gave up 4 bases and V 0 bases, and 9 bases lay outside the gene matches. This CDR3 has 19 amino acids. The V gene's germline CDR1 is MNHNS and CDR2 SASEGT. Written as DNA, the CDR3 is TGTGCCAGCAGTGAAGCGGCGGGACTAGCGGGGGTCGGGGCAGATACGCAGTATTTT. Its protein is CASSEAAGLAGVGADTQYF.

The CDR3 DNA reads as TGTGCCAGCAGTTACTGGCCTGGGGACAGCGTTGATGAGCAGTTCTTC. This sequence encodes CASSYWPGDSVDEQFF. The chain combines TRBV6-5 with TRBJ2-1; 7 nucleotides agree with TRBD1. CDR3 length: 16 residues. The V gene's germline CDR1 is MNHEY and CDR2 SVGAGI. The junction had 11 bases not matched to a gene; V was cut back by 1 base and J by 8 bases.

V is TRBV23-1 and J is TRBJ1-5, with TRBD1 as a possible D gene (6 bases). TRBV23-1 qualifies as an ORF whose function is uncertain. V lost 6 bases to trimming and J lost 1 base, with 13 bases between them. The CDR3 is made up of 15 amino acids. CDR3 region: CASRSSGQSNQPQHF. The DNA for the CDR3 is TGCGCCAGCAGATCCTCGGGACAAAGCAATCAGCCCCAGCATTTT.

This clone is a singleton in its sample. In DNA, the CDR3 is TGTGCCAGCAGCCAGTGGGACAGGGAAAATGAGCAGTTCTTC. Translating it yields CASSQWDRENEQFF. The chain uses TRBV11-2 and TRBJ2-1; 9 bases fit TRBD1. Germline assignment: CDR1 SGHAT and CDR2 FQNNGV. This CDR3 region has 14 residues. V shed 5 bases, J shed 7 bases, and the junction held 6 bases outside the gene matches.

The J gene is TRBJ2-5, the V gene TRBV11-2; no definite D call. V was clipped by 0 bases and J by 5 bases, with 4 bases between them. Germline loops: CDR1 SGHAT, CDR2 FQNNGV. The CDR3 runs to 12 residues. The CDR3 bases are TGTGCCAGCAGCTTAGACCGGGAGACCCAGTACTTC. This encodes CASSLDRETQYF.

In its sample, this clone was seen once. The V call is TRBV19, the J call TRBJ2-7; maybe TRBD2 (6 bases). The germline V and J ends were trimmed by 5 bases and 8 bases, with 10 bases remaining between them. The CDR3 has 11 amino acids. Germline V gene sequence: CDR1 LNHDA, CDR2 SQIVND (reference sequence). The CDR3 nucleotides read TGTGCCAGTAGTGTGGGAGGACAGCAGTACTTC. Translation: CASSVGGQQYF.